Below are 15 T cell receptor beta chains sequenced from a single sample in a study of T-cell reconstitution after alpha-beta-depleted transplantation in children. Unique molecular identifiers were incorporated during preparation of the TCRbeta library. TCRdb recomputed calls from the PCR reads with MiXCR, one row per CDR3 protein. The data contain about 500,000 distinct CDR3 sequences, about 33% of them singletons. This sample comprised PBMCs from the stem cell graft donor, obtained from the stem cell graft. Receptor source: a human donor who donated a stem cell graft to a child with aplastic anemia.

This chain uses TRBV7-8 with TRBJ1-2, with 7 bases that match TRBD1. V shed 5 bases and J 5 bases; nucleotides not matched to a gene: 2. This CDR3 is 12 amino acids long. CDR1 SGHVS and CDR2 FQNEAQ come from the germline V gene. The CDR3 sequence is CASSIQGYGYTF. CDR3 bases: TGTGCCAGCAGCATACAGGGGTATGGCTACACCTTC.

This clonotype was seen a handful of times. The chain employs TRBV20-1 and TRBJ1-5; D is unresolved. The V end was cut by 0 bases, the J end by 1 base, with 7 bases between. The length of the CDR3 is 14 residues. Per germline, CDR1 DFQATT and CDR2 SNEGSKA (reference sequence). The CDR3 region is CSARDLKSNQPQHF. The CDR3 nucleotides are TGCAGTGCTAGAGATCTGAAAAGCAATCAGCCCCAGCATTTT.

The chain carries TRBV9 and TRBJ2-7; possible D gene TRBD1, 6 bases. The germline V gene has CDR1 SGDLS and CDR2 YYNGEE. V was trimmed by 5 bases and J by 0 bases, leaving 9 bases between them. The CDR3 runs 13 residues. As DNA, the CDR3 is TGTGCCAGCAGTGGGGACATCTCCTACGAGCAGTACTTC. It yields the protein CASSGDISYEQYF.

The chain combines TRBV5-1 with TRBJ2-3; D uncertain. From germline, CDR1 is SGHRS and CDR2 YFSETQ. The CDR3 spans 12 residues. Trimming removed 4 bases from V and 5 bases from J, with 8 bases in between. The CDR3 nucleotides are TGCGCCAGCAGCCTGACGATAGATACGCAGTATTTT. Protein: CASSLTIDTQYF.

In its sample, this clonotype was seen a few times. CDR3 nucleotides: TGTGCCAGCAGGCCGGGCCTGATCTCCTACAATGAGCAGTTCTTC. Protein: CASRPGLISYNEQFF. This chain uses TRBV27 with TRBJ2-1, with no clear D. The V end lost 6 bases, the J end lost 0 bases, and 12 bases lay between the germline ends. Germline V gene lookup returns CDR1 MNHEY and CDR2 SMNVEV (reference sequence). The CDR3 sequence is 15 residues long.

The gene calls are TRBV20-1 and TRBJ2-5; maybe TRBD2 (6 bases). Germline V gene lookup returns CDR1 DFQATT and CDR2 SNEGSKA (reference sequence). With 5 bases removed from V and 4 bases from J, the gap between germline ends came to 20 bases. The CDR3 covers 15 residues. CDR3 bases: TGCAGTGCTCCGGACATGAATCGGGGAGGAGAGACCCAGTACTTC. Translation: CSAPDMNRGGETQYF.

The chain employs TRBV5-1 and TRBJ2-1; the D is unclear. The CDR3 sequence is 12 residues long. V was shortened by 3 bases and J by 10 bases, with 11 bases between the two germline ends. The germline gives CDR1 SGHRS, CDR2 YFSETQ. The CDR3 is CASSSQSVEQFF. The CDR3 nucleotides are TGCGCCAGCAGCTCTCAGAGTGTAGAGCAGTTCTTC.

The sample holds a few counts of this clonotype. V is TRBV6-1 and J is TRBJ2-3; maybe TRBD2 (6 bases). Germline V gives CDR1 MNHNS, CDR2 SASEGT. V gave up 7 bases and J gave up 2 bases, with 16 bases separating them. This CDR3 has 15 amino acids. The CDR3 region has the DNA TGTGCCAGCACCGACCCGGGACTCTCCACAGATACGCAGTATTTT. It codes for CASTDPGLSTDTQYF.

The V call is TRBV7-6, the J call TRBJ2-2; perhaps TRBD1 as D (5 bases). Germline CDR1 and CDR2: SGHVS and FNYEAQ. V lost 4 bases, J lost 1 base, and 10 bases lay in between. This CDR3 region has 15 residues. This CDR3 reads CASSSSQGNTGELFF. CDR3 in DNA: TGTGCCAGCAGCTCAAGTCAGGGGAACACCGGGGAGCTGTTTTTT.

This sequence joins TRBV28 and TRBJ1-5, with TRBD1 identical over 7 bases. The V gene end was trimmed by 10 bases and the J gene end by 3 bases; junction bases not matched to a gene: 12. Germline values: CDR1 MDHEN, CDR2 SYDVKM. The CDR3 loop spans 15 amino acids. Here the CDR3 reads CAISRGQSNNQPQHF. For the CDR3, the DNA is TGTGCCATCTCAAGGGGACAGTCTAACAATCAGCCCCAGCATTTT.

This clonotype came up a few times. The rearrangement uses TRBV20-1 and TRBJ2-1; 11 bases line up with TRBD2. The CDR3 totals 17 residues. The V gene's germline CDR1 is DFQATT and CDR2 SNEGSKA (reference sequence). V shed 5 bases, J shed 0 bases, and the junction held 9 bases outside the gene matches. CDR3 DNA: TGCAGTGCTGCCCAGACTAGCGGGATTACCTCCTACAATGAGCAGTTCTTC. This encodes CSAAQTSGITSYNEQFF.

The chain employs TRBV4-2 and TRBJ2-1; D is unresolved. Germline V gene data show CDR1 as LGHNA and CDR2 as YNFKEQ. The CDR3 extends over 12 amino acids. Trimming took 1 base from V and 7 from J, leaving 5 bases between them. CDR3 DNA sequence: TGTGCCAGCAGCCAAGTGGGGAATGAGCAGTTCTTC. This sequence encodes CASSQVGNEQFF.

The chain combines TRBV7-2 with TRBJ1-2, with D possibly being TRBD1 (5 bases). Germline CDR1 is SGHTA and CDR2 is FQGNSA. The V and J ends lost 2 bases and 0 bases respectively, with 10 bases between them. CDR3 length equals 15 residues. The CDR3 DNA reads TGTGCCAGCAGCTTAAGGACACCAACTAACTATGGCTACACCTTC. This translates into CASSLRTPTNYGYTF.

The V gene is TRBV6-1, the J gene TRBJ1-1; D gene ambiguous. Trimming removed 3 bases at V and 0 bases at J, with 8 bases between. CDR1 and CDR2 (germline): MNHNS, SASEGT. The CDR3 has 14 amino acids. CDR3 amino acids: CASSEASVNTEAFF. Here the CDR3 DNA reads TGTGCCAGCAGTGAGGCTTCGGTGAACACTGAAGCTTTCTTT.

This clonotype was counted only a few times. V usage is TRBV7-2 and J usage is TRBJ2-1; unclear D gene. The CDR3 totals 14 residues. V was trimmed by 4 bases and J by 8 bases, leaving 15 bases between them. CDR1 and CDR2 from the germline V gene are SGHTA and FQGNSA. CDR3 coding DNA: TGTGCCAGCAGCTCAAGAGGTAGGCTCGATGAGCAGTTCTTC. Protein product: CASSSRGRLDEQFF.